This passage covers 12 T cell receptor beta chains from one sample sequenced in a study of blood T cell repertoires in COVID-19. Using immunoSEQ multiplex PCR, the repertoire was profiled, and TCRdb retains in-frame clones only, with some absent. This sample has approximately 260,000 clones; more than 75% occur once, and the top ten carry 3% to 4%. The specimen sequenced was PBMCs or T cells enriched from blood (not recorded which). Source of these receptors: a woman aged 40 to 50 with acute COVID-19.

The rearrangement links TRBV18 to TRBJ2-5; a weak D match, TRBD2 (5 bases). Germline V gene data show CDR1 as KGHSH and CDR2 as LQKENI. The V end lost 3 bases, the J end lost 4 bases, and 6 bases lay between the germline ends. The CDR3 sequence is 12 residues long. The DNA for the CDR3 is TGTGCCAGCTCACCTGCGGGAGAGACCCAGTACTTC. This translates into CASSPAGETQYF.

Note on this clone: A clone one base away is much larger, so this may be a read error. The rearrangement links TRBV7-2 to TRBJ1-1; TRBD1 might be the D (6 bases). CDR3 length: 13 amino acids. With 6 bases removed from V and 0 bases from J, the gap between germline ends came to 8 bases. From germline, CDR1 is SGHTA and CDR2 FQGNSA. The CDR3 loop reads CASSAGVNTEAFF. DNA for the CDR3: TGTGCCAGCAGTGCAGGGGTGAACACTGAAGCTTTCTTT.

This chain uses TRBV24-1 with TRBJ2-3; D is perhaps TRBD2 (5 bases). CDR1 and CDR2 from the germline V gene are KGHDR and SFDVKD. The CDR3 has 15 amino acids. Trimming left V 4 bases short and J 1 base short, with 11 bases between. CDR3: CATSEEEYGTDTQYF. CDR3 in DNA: TGTGCCACCAGTGAGGAGGAGTACGGCACAGATACGCAGTATTTT.

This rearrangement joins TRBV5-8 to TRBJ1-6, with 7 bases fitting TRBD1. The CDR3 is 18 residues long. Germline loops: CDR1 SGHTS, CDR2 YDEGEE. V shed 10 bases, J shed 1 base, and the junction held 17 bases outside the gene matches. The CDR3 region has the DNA TGTGCCGCCCGCGGACAGGACAGGTCAGCTTCCTATAATTCACCCCTCCACTTT. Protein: CAARGQDRSASYNSPLHF.

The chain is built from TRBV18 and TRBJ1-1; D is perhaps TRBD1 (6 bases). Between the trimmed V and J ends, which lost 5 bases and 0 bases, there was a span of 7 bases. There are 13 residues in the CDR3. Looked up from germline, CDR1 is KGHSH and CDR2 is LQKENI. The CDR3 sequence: CASSGDMNTEAFF. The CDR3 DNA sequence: TGTGCCAGCTCAGGGGACATGAACACTGAAGCTTTCTTT.

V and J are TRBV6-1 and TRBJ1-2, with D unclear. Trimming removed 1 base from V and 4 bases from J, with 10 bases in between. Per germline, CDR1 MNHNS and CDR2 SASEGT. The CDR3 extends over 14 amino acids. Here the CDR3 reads CASSEDTYVYGYTF. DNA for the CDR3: TGTGCCAGCAGTGAAGATACTTATGTCTATGGCTACACCTTC.

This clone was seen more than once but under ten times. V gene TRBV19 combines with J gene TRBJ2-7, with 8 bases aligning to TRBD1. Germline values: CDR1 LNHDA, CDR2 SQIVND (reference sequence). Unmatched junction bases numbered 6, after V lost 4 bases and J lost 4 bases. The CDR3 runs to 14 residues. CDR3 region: CASSRARGLYEQYF. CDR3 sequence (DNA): TGTGCCAGTAGTAGGGCCAGGGGGCTTTACGAGCAGTACTTC.

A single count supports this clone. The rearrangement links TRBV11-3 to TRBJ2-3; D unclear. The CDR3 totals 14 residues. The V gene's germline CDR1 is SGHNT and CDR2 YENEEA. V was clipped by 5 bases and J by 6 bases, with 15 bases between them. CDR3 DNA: TGTGCCAGCAGCCAAAGACGGAGTTTGGATACGCAGTATTTT. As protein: CASSQRRSLDTQYF.

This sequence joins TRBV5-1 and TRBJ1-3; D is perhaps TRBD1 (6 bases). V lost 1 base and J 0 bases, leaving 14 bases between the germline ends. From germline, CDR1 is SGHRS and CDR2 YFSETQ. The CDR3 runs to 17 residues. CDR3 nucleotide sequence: TGCGCCAGCAGCTTGTCCGGACAGACTCTCTCTGGAAACACCATATATTTT. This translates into CASSLSGQTLSGNTIYF.

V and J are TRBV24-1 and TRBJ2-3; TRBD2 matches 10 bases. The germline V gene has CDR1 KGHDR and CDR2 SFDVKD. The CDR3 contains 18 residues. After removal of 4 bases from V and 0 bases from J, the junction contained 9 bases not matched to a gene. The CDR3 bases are TGTGCCACCAGTGAGGCCCTCTCGACTAGCGGGAGCACAGATACGCAGTATTTT. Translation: CATSEALSTSGSTDTQYF.

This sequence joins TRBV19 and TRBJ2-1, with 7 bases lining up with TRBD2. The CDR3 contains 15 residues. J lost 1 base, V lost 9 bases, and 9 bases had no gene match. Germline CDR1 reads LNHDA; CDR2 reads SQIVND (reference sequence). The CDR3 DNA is TGTGCCAGCACTTTACTAGCGAATTCCTACAATGAGCAGTTCTTC. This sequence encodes CASTLLANSYNEQFF.

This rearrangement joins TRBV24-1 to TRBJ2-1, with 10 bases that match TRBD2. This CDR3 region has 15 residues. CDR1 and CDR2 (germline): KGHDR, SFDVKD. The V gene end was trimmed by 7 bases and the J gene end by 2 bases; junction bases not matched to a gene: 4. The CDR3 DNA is TGTGCCACCAGCGCTAGCGGGAGCACCTACAATGAGCAGTTCTTC. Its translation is CATSASGSTYNEQFF.